This T cell receptor (beta chain) is from a study of shared clonotypes between healthy human individuals. Overall study context: Each donor had three CD4 naive, three CD4 memory, two CD8 naive and one CD8 memory plate.

The naive CD8 fraction comprised CD45RO-negative cells positively selected for CCR7 and excluded terminally differentiated effector memory CD45RA+ cells. The study drew its donors from healthy HIV-negative adults without recent acute infections or vaccinations. Study observations and caveats: Sequencing depth was a factor that was expected to affect clonotype sharing among donors.

V was pared by 3 bases and J by 8 bases, with 11 bases between. The CDR3 runs 13 residues. Germline V lookup: CDR1 SGHTA, CDR2 FQGNSA. This clone appeared once. Its matching antigen is unknown. Genomic DNA belonging to each subset was distributed in equal measure over several immunoSEQ plates. Profiled with immunoSEQ multiplex PCR; TCRdb holds only in-frame clones, not every one. The sample shows 550,000 to 650,000 clones, around 96% of them seen only once. The sequence came from a woman aged 25 to 39 in good health. The J gene is TRBJ2-1, the V gene TRBV7-2; D is undetermined. Sequencing was performed on naive CD8+ T cells sorted from blood. DNA for the CDR3: TGTGCCAGCAGCTTCAACAGTCTCGATGAGCAGTTCTTC. Translating it yields CASSFNSLDEQFF.